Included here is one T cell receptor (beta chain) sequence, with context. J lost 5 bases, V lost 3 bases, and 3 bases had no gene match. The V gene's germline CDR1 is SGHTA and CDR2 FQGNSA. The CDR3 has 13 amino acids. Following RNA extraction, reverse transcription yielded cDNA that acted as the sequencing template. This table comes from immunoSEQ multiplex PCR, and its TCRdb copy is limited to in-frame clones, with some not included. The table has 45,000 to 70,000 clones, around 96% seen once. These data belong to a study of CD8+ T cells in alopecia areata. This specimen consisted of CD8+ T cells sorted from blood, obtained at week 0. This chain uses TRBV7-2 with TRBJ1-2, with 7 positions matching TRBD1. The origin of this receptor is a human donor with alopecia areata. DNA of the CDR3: TGTGCCAGCAGCTTGGACAGGACTTATGGCTACACCTTC. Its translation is CASSLDRTYGYTF.